This TCR beta chain emerged from a study of blood T cells in healthy people across ages. Primed by a sample-barcoded 5' primer and a J-beta primer mix, a second PCR proceeded for about 6 to 12 cycles. TCRdb itself ran the 5' RACE reads through MiXCR, one entry per CDR3 protein. This sample carries hundreds of thousands of distinct CDR3 sequences, about 34% of them seen once, and the ten largest clones take roughly 14%. Germline loops: CDR1 MNHEY, CDR2 SMNVEV (reference sequence). The V gene end was trimmed by 4 bases and the J gene end by 6 bases; junction bases not matched to a gene: 15. The CDR3 spans 18 residues. In this sample, this clonotype turned up many times.

This receptor was taken from an elderly woman in good health. The chain couples TRBV27 to TRBJ2-1, with TRBD1 identical over 10 bases. Sequencing was performed on blood. CDR3 DNA: TGTGCCAGCAGTTCTCCCTATCCCGGGACAGGGGATTTCAATGAGCAGTTCTTC. Translation: CASSSPYPGTGDFNEQFF.